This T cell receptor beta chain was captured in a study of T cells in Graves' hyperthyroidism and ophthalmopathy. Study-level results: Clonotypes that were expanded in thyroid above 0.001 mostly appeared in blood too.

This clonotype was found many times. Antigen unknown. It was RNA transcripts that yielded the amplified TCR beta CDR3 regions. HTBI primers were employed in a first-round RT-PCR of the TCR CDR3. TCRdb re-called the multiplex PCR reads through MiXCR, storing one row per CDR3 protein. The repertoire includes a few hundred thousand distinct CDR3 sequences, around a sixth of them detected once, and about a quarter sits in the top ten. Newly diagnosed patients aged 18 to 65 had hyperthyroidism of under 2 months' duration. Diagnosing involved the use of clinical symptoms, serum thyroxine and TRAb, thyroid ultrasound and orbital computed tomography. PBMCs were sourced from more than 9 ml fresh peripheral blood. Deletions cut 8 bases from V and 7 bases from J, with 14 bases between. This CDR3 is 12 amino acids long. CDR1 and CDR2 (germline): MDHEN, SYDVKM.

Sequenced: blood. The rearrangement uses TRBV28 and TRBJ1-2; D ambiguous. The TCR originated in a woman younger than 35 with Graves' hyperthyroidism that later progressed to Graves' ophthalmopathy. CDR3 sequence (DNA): TGTGCCAGCGGCCAGGAGGGTGGTGGCTACACCTTC. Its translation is CASGQEGGGYTF.